This TCR beta chain came from a study of a mutant IDH1 vaccine in newly diagnosed glioma. In the study overall: Sex distribution of treated patients was roughly 60% male and approximately 38% female; mean age was about 40 years. Former treatment meant radiotherapy, temozolomide, or both; the majority had gotten both.

Measured with immunoSEQ multiplex PCR; TCRdb has only the in-frame clones, and not every one. In the table there are approximately 100,000 clones, roughly 89% of which are singletons. Germline loops: CDR1 SGDLS, CDR2 YYNGEE. The CDR3 is 15 residues long. V was shortened by 0 bases and J by 4 bases, with 13 bases between the two germline ends. This clone was counted a few times. Its antigen is not known. Study-wide results and limits: Across multiple MHC alleles, roughly 93% of patients had vaccine-induced responses. Changes to the top peripheral T cell clonotypes appeared unrelated to pseudoprogression.

Time point denoted: baseline, week 1 (first vaccination visit). The treatment here: pre-vaccination baseline after standard-of-care therapy. The chain recombines TRBV9 with TRBJ1-1; D might be TRBD1 (5 bases). The clonotype originates from a woman between 50 and 59 years old with glioma. The sequencing used PBMCs, collected from a glioma patient treated with radiotherapy, temozolomide or both. The CDR3 nucleotides are TGTGCCAGCAGCGTAGTGGGTGAGGGGATCACTGAAGCTTTCTTT. It encodes CASSVVGEGITEAFF.